This paragraph reports one T cell receptor beta chain. Its antigen is still unknown. The assay was immunoSEQ multiplex PCR, and TCRdb's table has in-frame clones only and misses some. The profile covers approximately 20,000 clones, with around 82% appearing a single time and roughly 9% taken by the ten largest. This sample is part of a study of OX40 agonist ivuxolimab in advanced cancers. Whole-study context: People who had prior anti-PD-1, anti-PD-L1 or anti-CTLA-4 therapy could take part, and 35% to 50% had some. General study results and limits: Patients who responded partially at 0.1-3.0 mg/kg showed clonal expansion ranking among the lowest. At doses 0.1 to 3.0 mg/kg, CD4+ and CD8+ clones expanded.

The sequenced sample was CD4+ or CD8+ T cells sorted from blood, obtained in a trial of the OX40 agonist ivuxolimab. The TCR comes from an adult with an advanced solid tumor such as melanoma, head and neck, liver or kidney cancer.

CDR3 loop: CASSYKGDSTDTQYF. As DNA, the CDR3 is TGTGCCAGCAGTTACAAGGGGGACAGCACAGATACGCAGTATTTT. The chain couples TRBV6-5 to TRBJ2-3; weak D call: TRBD1 (6 bases). V was pared by 2 bases and J by 0 bases, with 9 bases between. Looked up from germline, CDR1 is MNHEY and CDR2 is SVGAGI. The CDR3 has 15 residues.